Listed below are T cell receptor beta chains from one sample, sequenced in a study of monozygotic twins with inflammatory bowel disease. TCRdb re-called the 5' RACE reads; one entry per CDR3 protein, DNA not given. Its table records approximately 100,000 distinct CDR3 sequences. The sample taken for sequencing was blood. All receptors come from a human donor with ulcerative colitis or Crohn's disease, or a healthy co-twin of an affected twin (not recorded which). CDR3s include the opening cysteine and the closing phenylalanine or tryptophan.

>TRBJ2-1|TRBV5-1
CASSLGGTSGSAYNEQFF
>TRBJ2-7|TRBV4-3
CASSHTGGGSYEQYF
>TRBJ2-1|TRBV12-3/TRBV12-4
CASSSPRGNNNEQFF
>TRBJ1-2|TRBV5-1
CASSQGDTNYGYTF
>TRBJ2-2|TRBV12-3/TRBV12-4
CASMTGSGTGELFF
>TRBJ2-1|TRBV11-3
CASSLSRTYYNEQLF
>TRBJ1-3|TRBV10-3
CASHGGAGNTIYF
>TRBJ2-5|TRBV20-1
CSARPGGDETQYF
>TRBJ2-7|TRBV18
CASSPGADEQYF
>TRBJ1-5|TRBV3-1
CASSQLGAQPQHF
>TRBJ2-7|TRBV7-2
CASSLKDRLSF
>TRBJ2-7|TRBV6-1
CASSGNLISPYEQYF